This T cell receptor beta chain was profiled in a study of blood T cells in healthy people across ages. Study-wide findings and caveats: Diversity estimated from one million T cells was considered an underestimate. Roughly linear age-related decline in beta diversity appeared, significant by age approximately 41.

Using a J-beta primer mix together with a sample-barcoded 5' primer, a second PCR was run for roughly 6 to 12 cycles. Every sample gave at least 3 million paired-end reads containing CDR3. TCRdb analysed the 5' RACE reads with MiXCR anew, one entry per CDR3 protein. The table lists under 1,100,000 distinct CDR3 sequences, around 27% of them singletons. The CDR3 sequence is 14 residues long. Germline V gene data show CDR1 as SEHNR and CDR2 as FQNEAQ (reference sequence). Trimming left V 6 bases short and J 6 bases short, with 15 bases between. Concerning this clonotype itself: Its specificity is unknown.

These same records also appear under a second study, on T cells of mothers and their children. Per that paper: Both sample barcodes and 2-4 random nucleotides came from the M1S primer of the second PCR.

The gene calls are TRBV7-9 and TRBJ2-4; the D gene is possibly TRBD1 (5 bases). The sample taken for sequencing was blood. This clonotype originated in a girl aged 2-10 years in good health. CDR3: CASSRQILGNIQYF. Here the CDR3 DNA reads TGTGCCAGCAGTCGACAGATTTTGGGAAACATTCAGTACTTC.